The TCR beta chain described here comes from a study of T cell responses to AZD1222 COVID-19 vaccine. Overall study findings and caveats: Repertoire collection took place solely once the T cell response had peaked.

Worth noting for this clone: Its cognate antigen is unknown.

V shed 3 bases and J shed 4 bases, with 14 bases lying between them. CDR3 size: 15 residues. CDR1 and CDR2 from the germline V gene are SGDLS and YYNGEE. Profiled with immunoSEQ multiplex PCR; TCRdb holds only in-frame clones, not every one. Among tens of thousands of clones listed, 91% were seen once. The sequence was collected from an adult in good health. The sample here was peripheral blood, taken on day 0 of MenACWY control vaccination. This chain connects TRBV9 to TRBJ1-3; TRBD1 is a possible D gene (6 bases). The CDR3 DNA sequence: TGTGCCAGCAGCGCTACCGGGGGGCGCGGAAACACCATATATTTT. This sequence encodes CASSATGGRGNTIYF.